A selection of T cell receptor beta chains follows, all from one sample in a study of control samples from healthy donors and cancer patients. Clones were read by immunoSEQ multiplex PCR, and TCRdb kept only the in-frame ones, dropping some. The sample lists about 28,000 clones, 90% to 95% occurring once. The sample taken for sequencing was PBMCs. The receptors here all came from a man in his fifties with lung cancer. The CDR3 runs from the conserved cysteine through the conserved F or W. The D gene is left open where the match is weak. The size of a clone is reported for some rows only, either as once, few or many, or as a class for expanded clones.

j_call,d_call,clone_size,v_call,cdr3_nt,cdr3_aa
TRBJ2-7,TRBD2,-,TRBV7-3,TGTGCCAGCAGCTTATCCGCTAGCGGGTCCTACGAGCAGTACTTC,CASSLSASGSYEQYF
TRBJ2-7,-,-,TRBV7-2,TGTGCCAGCAGCTTAGCCAGTAACGAGCAGTACTTC,CASSLASNEQYF
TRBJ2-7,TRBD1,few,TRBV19,TGTGCCAGTAGTAACACGGACAGGAGTCCCTACGAGCAGTACTTC,CASSNTDRSPYEQYF
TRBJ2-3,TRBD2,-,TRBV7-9,TGTGCCAGCAGCTTAGACCTACTAGCGGGCACAGATACGCAGTATTTT,CASSLDLLAGTDTQYF
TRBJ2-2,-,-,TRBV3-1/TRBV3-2,TGTGCCAGCAGCCAAAACTTGTGGACAGACACCGGGGAGCTGTTTTTT,CASSQNLWTDTGELFF
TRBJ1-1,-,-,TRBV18,TGTGCCAGCGGACCGGGGGAGATGAACACTGAAGCTTTCTTT,CASGPGEMNTEAFF
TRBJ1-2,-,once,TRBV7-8,TGTGCCAGCAGCTTAGCGGGCAGGGCGCTCTATGGCTACACCTTC,CASSLAGRALYGYTF
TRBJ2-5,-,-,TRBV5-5,TGTGCCAGCAGCTTTCCGCAAAACCAAGAGACCCAGTACTTC,CASSFPQNQETQYF
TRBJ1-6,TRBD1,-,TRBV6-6,TGTGCCAGCAGATCGAGGGACAGTTTTAATTCACCCCTCCACTTT,CASRSRDSFNSPLHF
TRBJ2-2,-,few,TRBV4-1,TGCGCCAGCAGCCAAGATCTGGACCTAAGTGGGGAGCTGTTTTTT,CASSQDLDLSGELFF
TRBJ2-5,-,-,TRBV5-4,TGTGCCAGCAGCCCCTCGGCCAACTCGGGAGAGACCCAGTACTTC,CASSPSANSGETQYF
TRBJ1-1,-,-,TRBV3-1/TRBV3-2,TGTTCCAGCAGCCAAGCCGATAAAGCCGTTAAGGGACAACCGAACACTGAAGCTTTCTTT,CSSSQADKAVKGQPNTEAFF
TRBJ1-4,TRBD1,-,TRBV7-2,TGTGCCAGCAGCGGCAGCCTCCAGGGGGCGGGAGAAAAACTGTTTTTT,CASSGSLQGAGEKLFF
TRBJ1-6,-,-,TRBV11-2,TGTGCCAGCAGCTTAGACCTCTATTCACCCCTCCACTTT,CASSLDLYSPLHF
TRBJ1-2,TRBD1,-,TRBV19,TGTGCCAGTAGTATAGGGGGGACAGCGTATGGCTACACCTTC,CASSIGGTAYGYTF
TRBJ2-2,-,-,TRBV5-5,TGTGCCAGCAGCTTGGTAACTAAAAACACCGGGGAGCTGTTTTTT,CASSLVTKNTGELFF
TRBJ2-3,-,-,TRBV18,TGTGCCAGCTCACCACCCCAACCTAGCGGCACAGATACGCAGTATTTT,CASSPPQPSGTDTQYF
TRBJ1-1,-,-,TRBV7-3,TGTGCCAGCAGCTTTTCAGGGAACACTGAAGCTTTCTTT,CASSFSGNTEAFF
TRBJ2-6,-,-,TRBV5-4,TGTGCCAGCAGCTTGGGAGGGACGGCTGGGGCCAACGTCCTGACTTTC,CASSLGGTAGANVLTF
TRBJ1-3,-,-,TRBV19,TGTGCCAGTACCGGGGGGATCTCTGGAAACACCATATATTTT,CASTGGISGNTIYF
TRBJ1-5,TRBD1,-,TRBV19,TGTGCCAGTGAGGACAGGGAAGTCCACCAGCCCCAGCATTTT,CASEDREVHQPQHF
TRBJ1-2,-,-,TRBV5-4,TGTGCCAGCAGTTCCGGGGAGGGGGGAAGTCGCGGCTACACCTTC,CASSSGEGGSRGYTF
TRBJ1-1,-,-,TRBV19,TGTGCCAGTAGTACAACTTCGGGAAGGGGGAATTCGGCTTTCTTT,CASSTTSGRGNSAFF
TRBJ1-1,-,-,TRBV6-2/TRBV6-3,TGTGCCAGCAGTTACATGAGGGACAAGGAAGCTTTCTTT,CASSYMRDKEAFF
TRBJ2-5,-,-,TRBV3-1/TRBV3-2,TGTGCCAGCAGCCAATCACTAGCAACGGGGACCCAGTACTTC,CASSQSLATGTQYF
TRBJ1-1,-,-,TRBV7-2,TGTGCCAGCAGCTTAGGGGGGGCGAACACTGAAGCTTTCTTT,CASSLGGANTEAFF
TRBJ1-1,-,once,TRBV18,TGTGCCAGCTCACCACCGAGCGAAATGAACACTGAAGCTTTCTTT,CASSPPSEMNTEAFF
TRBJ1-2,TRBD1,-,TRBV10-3,TGTGCCATCAGTGAAATGGGGGACAGCTATGGCTACACCTTC,CAISEMGDSYGYTF
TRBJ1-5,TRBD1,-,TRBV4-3,TGCGCCAGCAGCAAAGGGACAGGCCACAATCAGCCCCAGCATTTT,CASSKGTGHNQPQHF
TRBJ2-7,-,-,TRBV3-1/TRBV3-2,TGTGCCAGCAGCCAAGACCCCTCCGGCGAGCAGTACTTC,CASSQDPSGEQYF
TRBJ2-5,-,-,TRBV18,TGTGCCAGCTCACCAAGCCAAGAGAAAGAGACCCAGTACTTC,CASSPSQEKETQYF
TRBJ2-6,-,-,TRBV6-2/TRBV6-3,TGTGCCAGCAGTGGGCATGGAGGCTCTGGGGCCAACGTCCTGACTTTC,CASSGHGGSGANVLTF
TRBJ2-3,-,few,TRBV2,TGTGCCGGCCGGACAGAAAACACAGATACGCAGTATTTT,CAGRTENTDTQYF
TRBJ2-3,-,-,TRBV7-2,TGTGCCAGCAGCTTAGCGGGGTTAGGGTCAGATACGCAGTATTTT,CASSLAGLGSDTQYF
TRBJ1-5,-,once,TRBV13,TGTGCCAGCAGCTTTGGTCAGTCCGGTCAGCCCCAGCATTTT,CASSFGQSGQPQHF
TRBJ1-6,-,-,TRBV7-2,TGTGCCAGCAGCTTAGAAACCCGGCCGGATTCACCCCTCCACTTT,CASSLETRPDSPLHF
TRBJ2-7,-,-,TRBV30,TGTGCCTGGGGCGCACTATACGAGCAGTACTTC,CAWGALYEQYF
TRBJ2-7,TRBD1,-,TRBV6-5,TGTGCCAGCAGTTCCAATCAGGGGGCTACCTACGAGCAGTACTTC,CASSSNQGATYEQYF
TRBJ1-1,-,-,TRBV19,TGTGCCAGTAGTATCGGGACCTTCACTGAAGCTTTCTTT,CASSIGTFTEAFF
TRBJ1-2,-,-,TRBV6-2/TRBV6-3,TGTGCCAGCAGTTATGGCACTTTTGGGGGCTACACCTTC,CASSYGTFGGYTF
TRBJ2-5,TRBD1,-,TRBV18,TGTGCCAGCTCACCACCGGGACAGACAGAAGAGACCCAGTACTTC,CASSPPGQTEETQYF
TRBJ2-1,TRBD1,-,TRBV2,TGTGCCAGCGGGACAGGGGTTTCATTGACCTACAATGAGCAGTTCTTC,CASGTGVSLTYNEQFF
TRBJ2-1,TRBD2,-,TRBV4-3,TGCGCCAGCAGCCTGGAAGTAGCGGGGGGGAATGAGCAGTTCTTC,CASSLEVAGGNEQFF
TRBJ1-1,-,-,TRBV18,TGTGCCAGCTCACCCTTAGGCTTGAACACTGAAGCTTTCTTT,CASSPLGLNTEAFF
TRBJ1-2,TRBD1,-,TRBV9,TGTGCCAGCAGCGCCCAAAACACAGGGGTTGATGGCTACACCTTC,CASSAQNTGVDGYTF
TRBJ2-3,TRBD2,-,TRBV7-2,TGTGCCAGCAGCCTTTTCGGGGGGGGGCCATCAGATACGCAGTATTTT,CASSLFGGGPSDTQYF
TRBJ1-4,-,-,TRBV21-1,TGTGCCAGCAGCCATCTCCCCGGGACCAAGGGATGGGATGAAAAACTGTTTTTT,CASSHLPGTKGWDEKLFF
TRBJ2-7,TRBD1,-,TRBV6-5,TGTGCCAGCAACAGGGGGGCCTACGAGCAGTACTTC,CASNRGAYEQYF
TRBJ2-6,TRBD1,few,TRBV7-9,TGTGCCAGCAGCTTAGCGGGACAGGGTTCTGGGGCCAACGTCCTGACTTTC,CASSLAGQGSGANVLTF
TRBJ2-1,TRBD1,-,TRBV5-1,TGCGCCAGCAGCTTGGAGACAGGGTCCTACAATGAGCAGTTCTTC,CASSLETGSYNEQFF
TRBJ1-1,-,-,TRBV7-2,TGTGCCAGCAGCTTAGGGGAGGGGCGCAAAGCTTTCTTT,CASSLGEGRKAFF
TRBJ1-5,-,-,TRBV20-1,TGCAGTGCTAGTATCCTGGGGGCTGACGGCAATCAGCCCCAGCATTTT,CSASILGADGNQPQHF
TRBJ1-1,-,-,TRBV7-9,TGTGCCAGCAGCTCAACAGGTAGCGGGAACACTGAAGCTTTCTTT,CASSSTGSGNTEAFF
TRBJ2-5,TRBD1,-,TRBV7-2,TGTGCCAGCAGACTGACAGGGGGAGAGACCCAGTACTTC,CASRLTGGETQYF
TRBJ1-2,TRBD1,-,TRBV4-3,TGCGCCAGCAGCCAGACCTGGGCAACCGACAGGGTTAATGGCTACACCTTC,CASSQTWATDRVNGYTF